This TCR beta chain derives from a study of identical twins. Findings of the study overall: Cross-sectional statistics underpinned the conclusions; the same donors were not followed.

The V gene's germline CDR1 is SEHNR and CDR2 FQNEAQ (reference sequence). This CDR3 region has 17 residues. V shed 5 bases, J shed 5 bases, and the junction held 12 bases outside the gene matches. Each CDR3 protein gets one entry after TCRdb re-called the 5' RACE reads with MiXCR. The table has some 500,000 distinct CDR3 sequences, approximately 22% seen once. Worth noting for this clonotype: Its antigen is still unknown.

These data also formed part of another study, on T cells expressing NK-cell markers.

This receptor was identified in a woman between 18 and 29 years old in good health. The sequenced material came from CD4+ T cells sorted from blood. V and J are TRBV7-9 and TRBJ2-3; 11 bases line up with TRBD2. In DNA, the CDR3 is TGTGCCAGCAGCCAGGGGACTAGCGGCAATGCAGGAGATACGCAGTATTTT. This translates into CASSQGTSGNAGDTQYF.